This T cell receptor (beta chain) was observed in a study of T cell responses to AZD1222 COVID-19 vaccine. Study-wide context: Recipients boosted at about 4 weeks or about 12 weeks are pooled.

Libraries were prepared by immunoSEQ multiplex PCR; TCRdb keeps only in-frame clonotypes and omits some of them. Among 150,000 to 200,000 clones listed, roughly 93% were seen once. This clone has only one observation. What it binds is not known. V lost 7 bases to trimming and J lost 6 bases; unmatched junction nucleotides: 11. This CDR3 region has 15 residues. Looked up from germline, CDR1 is LNHDA and CDR2 is SQIVND (reference sequence). General study results and limits: Clonal diversity may have been underestimated in mostly white British donors. Repertoires were obtained solely post-peak T cell response. Unmutated regions of variants are reportedly targeted by nearly half of spike-specific TCRs.

This sequence was found in an adult in good health. The chain has TRBV19 and TRBJ1-5; 8 positions agree with TRBD1. The sample here was peripheral blood, taken on day 0 of AZD1222 vaccination. CDR3 bases: TGTGCCAGTACCGCAAGGACAGGGTCGACTCAGCCCCAGCATTTT. Residues: CASTARTGSTQPQHF.